This entry describes one T cell receptor (beta chain). Its specificity is not known. The time point here: approximately 10-day in vitro stimulation with candidate neoantigen peptide 4. An approximately 11-day in vitro culture was run per each of several reactive peptides. The entry originates in a study of PD-1 blockade in mismatch repair-deficient tumors. Findings and caveats of the study: Tumor-resident clones, often absent from pretreatment blood, expanded after pembrolizumab and then contracted.

From germline, CDR1 is MDHEN and CDR2 SYDVKM. CDR3 length equals 15 residues. Between the trimmed V and J ends, which lost 7 bases and 8 bases, there was a span of 21 bases. Sequencing used immunoSEQ multiplex PCR; TCRdb keeps in-frame clones, though not all of them. The repertoire consists of over 14,000 clones, with around 84% occurring once and the leading ten covering around 24%. The starting material was cells cultured in vitro, obtained from a patient treated with pembrolizumab. The clonotype was recovered from an adult with mismatch repair-deficient cancer. The gene calls are TRBV28 and TRBJ2-4; D is undetermined. CDR3 sequence: CASTSPRSPRDIQYF. The CDR3 nucleotides are TGTGCCAGCACCTCACCCCGGTCCCCACGGGACATTCAGTACTTC.